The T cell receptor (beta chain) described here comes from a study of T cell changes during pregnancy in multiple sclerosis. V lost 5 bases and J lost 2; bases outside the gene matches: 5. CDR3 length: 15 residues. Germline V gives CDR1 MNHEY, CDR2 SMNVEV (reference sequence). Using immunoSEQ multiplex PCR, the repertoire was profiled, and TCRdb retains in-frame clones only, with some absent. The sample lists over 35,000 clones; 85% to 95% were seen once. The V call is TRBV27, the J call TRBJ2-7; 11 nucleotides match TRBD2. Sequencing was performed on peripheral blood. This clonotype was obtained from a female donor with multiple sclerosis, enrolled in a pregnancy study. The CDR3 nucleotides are TGTGCCAGCAGTCTAGGGACTAGCGGACCCTACGAGCAGTACTTC. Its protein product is CASSLGTSGPYEQYF.